The rows below give T cell receptor beta chains drawn from one sample of a study of blood T cell repertoires in COVID-19. Clones were sequenced by immunoSEQ multiplex PCR, and TCRdb holds only the in-frame ones, with some missing. The data contain approximately 260,000 clones, about 86% of them singletons. The specimen sequenced was PBMCs or T cells enriched from blood (not recorded which). The receptor source for this set is a man aged 25 to 40 with acute COVID-19. CDR3s include the opening cysteine and the closing phenylalanine or tryptophan. A D gene is named only where the DNA matches it firmly. Size is stated for part of the rows, as once, few or many counts, or as a class when the clone is expanded.

TRBJ1-6 NA NA TRBV9 CASSQSQVPGGSPLHF TGTGCCAGCAGCCAAAGCCAGGTTCCCGGGGGTTCACCCCTCCACTTT
TRBJ2-5 TRBD1 NA TRBV19 CASSTYTGTGVETQYF TGTGCCAGTAGTACCTACACCGGGACAGGGGTTGAGACCCAGTACTTC
TRBJ1-5 NA NA TRBV28 CASTPSGLFGNQPQHF TGTGCCAGCACCCCCTCGGGACTTTTCGGCAATCAGCCCCAGCATTTT
TRBJ1-2 TRBD1 NA TRBV4-1 CASSQGPGQGFLGYTF TGCGCCAGCAGCCAGGGTCCGGGACAGGGGTTTTTAGGCTACACCTTC
TRBJ2-1 NA few TRBV9 CASSLRLRFTDEQFF TGTGCCAGCAGCTTGAGGCTTAGGTTTACCGATGAGCAGTTCTTC
TRBJ2-1 NA NA TRBV21-1 CASRLRGEQFF TGTGCCAGCAGGCTCCGGGGTGAGCAGTTCTTC
TRBJ2-2 NA NA TRBV4-3 CASSQDGGTGELFF TGCGCCAGCAGCCAAGATGGGGGGACCGGGGAGCTGTTTTTT
TRBJ1-1 NA many TRBV9 CASSARGAGNTEAFF TGTGCCAGCAGCGCCCGGGGAGCAGGCAACACTGAAGCTTTCTTT
TRBJ1-5 NA NA TRBV2 CASKGVAVPNQPQHF TGTGCCAGCAAAGGAGTAGCGGTACCAAATCAGCCCCAGCATTTT
TRBJ1-2 TRBD1 NA TRBV6-5 CASSYPQGEGYTF TGTGCCAGCAGTTACCCGCAGGGGGAAGGCTACACCTTC
TRBJ1-6 TRBD1 NA TRBV6-5 CASRLDRGNSPLHF TGTGCCAGCAGACTAGACAGGGGTAATTCACCCCTCCACTTT
TRBJ2-1 NA NA TRBV9 CASSVDLGSYNEQFF TGTGCCAGCAGCGTAGACCTAGGTTCCTACAATGAGCAGTTCTTC
TRBJ1-6 TRBD1 NA TRBV9 CASSPTTGGSPLHF TGTGCCAGCAGCCCAACGACAGGGGGATCACCCCTCCACTTT
TRBJ1-3 NA NA TRBV7-8 CASSLVSGAGNTIYF TGTGCCAGCAGCTTAGTTTCCGGGGCTGGAAACACCATATATTTT
TRBJ1-6 NA NA TRBV4-2 CASSQEVLSGYDSPLHF TGTGCCAGCAGCCAAGAGGTGTTATCGGGTTATGATTCACCCCTCCACTTT